This TCR beta chain is drawn from a study of cytomegalovirus exposure and HLA in healthy donors. Study observations and caveats: CMV antigen specificity was confirmed in vitro for a few CMV-associated chains.

To note about this clone: The antigen remains undetermined.

Germline assignment: CDR1 SGDLS and CDR2 YYNGEE. There are 14 residues in the CDR3. The V and J ends lost 2 bases and 2 bases, in that order; junction bases with no gene match: 2. The primer mix had 60 Vbeta and 13 Jbeta primers. Generated by immunoSEQ multiplex PCR, the TCRdb table keeps only in-frame clones and is missing some. The sample has roughly 120,000 clones; approximately 69% are singletons. What was sequenced was PBMCs. The sequence came from a woman in her fifties or sixties in good health and CMV-seropositive. The gene calls are TRBV9 and TRBJ2-5; 8 bases agree with TRBD2. CDR3 bases: TGTGCCAGCAGCGTTAGCGGGATGCAAGAGACCCAGTACTTC. Amino acid sequence: CASSVSGMQETQYF.